This TCR beta chain comes out of a study of beta chain features in type 1 diabetes. The whole isolated RNA underwent reverse transcription, so sequencing captured expressed TCRB transcripts. The data were produced by immunoSEQ multiplex PCR, yet TCRdb's version contains in-frame clones alone and is incomplete. Seen here are some 250,000 clones, roughly 30% observed once, and the top ten hold approximately 4%. The receptor was isolated from a young man in good health. Sequencing was done on a sample of central memory CD4+ T cells from blood.

CDR3 sequence: CASSFPGQGTQFF. CDR3 coding DNA: TGTGCCAGCAGTTTCCCGGGACAGGGAACGCAGTTCTTC. This chain connects TRBV28 to TRBJ2-1; 9 bases are a match to TRBD1. V dropped 3 bases and J dropped 12; count of bases not matched to a gene: 6. CDR3 length: 13 residues. CDR1 is MDHEN, CDR2 SYDVKM, per germline.